The 18 T cell receptor beta chains in this list originate from one sample, sequenced in a study of blood T cell repertoires in COVID-19. TCRdb's copy holds only in-frame clones and misses some; the assay was immunoSEQ multiplex PCR. Among about 140,000 clones listed, approximately 82% were seen once. The material sequenced was peripheral blood. These receptors all stem from a human donor in a cohort sampled during active COVID-19.

V usage is TRBV18 and J usage is TRBJ1-6; 10 bases are shared with TRBD1. The germline gives CDR1 KGHSH, CDR2 LQKENI. The CDR3 totals 15 residues. J was trimmed by 7 bases and V by 1 base; bases with no gene match: 1. CDR3 nucleotides: TGTGCCAGCTCACCACAGGGACAGGGGAATTCACCCCTCCACTTT. Its protein product is CASSPQGQGNSPLHF.

The V call is TRBV21-1, the J call TRBJ1-1. TRBV21-1 is shown as a pseudogene. The length of the CDR3 is 18 residues. The CDR3 here is CASSRVVRGKDWNTEAFF. The CDR3 DNA reads as TGTGCCAGCAGCAGGGTGGTTCGAGGGAAGGACTGGAACACTGAAGCTTTCTTT.

The chain joins TRBV3-1 (or the pseudogene TRBV3-2) to TRBJ1-3; TRBD1 might be the D (5 bases). The V and J ends lost 1 base and 0 bases respectively, with 16 bases between them. The germline gives CDR1 LGHDT, CDR2 YNNKEL (reference sequence). The CDR3 length is 18 residues. The CDR3 DNA reads TGTGCCAGCAGCCAAGGGTGGCAGGGAATCGGCTCTGGAAACACCATATATTTT. Translating it yields CASSQGWQGIGSGNTIYF.

The chain has TRBV28 and TRBJ2-7; 8 bases match TRBD2. With 8 bases clipped from V and 3 bases from J, the junction kept 12 bases outside the gene matches. CDR3 length: 15 amino acids. Germline-derived CDR1 and CDR2 are MDHEN and SYDVKM. CDR3: CASRPGGDLRYEQYF. For the CDR3, the DNA is TGTGCCAGCCGGCCCGGGGGGGACCTACGCTACGAGCAGTACTTC.

The CDR3 loop is CASSSTSDNYEQYF. The DNA for the CDR3 is TGTGCCAGCTCAAGTACTAGTGACAACTACGAGCAGTACTTC. The rearrangement links TRBV18 to TRBJ2-7; a possible D gene is TRBD2 (5 bases). Germline CDR1 and CDR2: KGHSH and LQKENI. The CDR3 is 14 amino acids. V was clipped by 5 bases and J by 3 bases, with 14 bases between them.

The rearrangement joins TRBV30 to TRBJ1-1; no firm D call. CDR3 length: 14 amino acids. Trimming pared 8 bases from V and 0 bases from J, leaving 16 bases between. Per germline, CDR1 GTSNPN and CDR2 SVGIG (reference sequence). The CDR3 here is CATKVRGMNTEAFF. The DNA for the CDR3 is TGTGCCACGAAAGTCCGGGGAATGAACACTGAAGCTTTCTTT.

V usage is TRBV25-1 and J usage is TRBJ2-7; D might be TRBD1 (6 bases). V lost 2 bases, J lost 6 bases, and 23 bases lay in between. CDR3 length: 17 amino acids. CDR1 is MGHDK and CDR2 is SYGVNS in the germline V gene. CDR3 DNA: TGTGCCAGCAGTGAAGATTTTAGGGGAACAGGGAACTCCGAGCAGTACTTC. This encodes CASSEDFRGTGNSEQYF.

The chain has TRBV5-4 and TRBJ2-5; the D is unclear. V was cut by 3 bases and J by 4 bases, with 10 bases left in between. Germline CDR1 is SGHNT and CDR2 is YYREEE (reference sequence). This CDR3 has 13 residues. CDR3 DNA: TGTGCCAGCAGCTCCTACGCCCGAGAGACCCAGTACTTC. This translates into CASSSYARETQYF. The full variable domain, completed using reference TRBV5-4 and TRBJ2-5, is ETGVTQSPTHLIKTRGQQVTLRCSSQSGHNTVSWYQQALGQGPQFIFQYYREEENGRGNFPPRFSGLQFPNYSSELNVNALELDDSALYLCASSSYARETQYFGPGTRLLVL.

The chain couples TRBV5-1 to TRBJ2-2; D possibly corresponds to TRBD2 (5 bases). The CDR3 is 15 residues long. Germline V CDR1 and CDR2: SGHRS, YFSETQ. The V and J ends lost 4 bases and 1 base respectively, with 11 bases between them. The CDR3 loop reads CASSPRAENTGELFF. The CDR3 DNA reads TGCGCCAGCAGCCCGCGGGCCGAGAACACCGGGGAGCTGTTTTTT.

CDR3 amino acids: CASSEGLAGSQETQYF. The CDR3 DNA reads as TGTGCCAGCAGTGAAGGACTAGCGGGATCCCAAGAGACCCAGTACTTC. The rearrangement links TRBV2 to TRBJ2-5; TRBD2 matches 11 bases. The CDR3 contains 16 residues. Germline values: CDR1 SNHLY, CDR2 FYNNEI. V was pared by 1 base and J by 1 base, with 2 bases of the junction left unmatched.

As to this clone: Other DNA sequences in the same sample also yield this CDR3. The rearrangement uses TRBV3-1 (or the pseudogene TRBV3-2) and TRBJ1-1; maybe TRBD1 (6 bases). V shed 0 bases and J shed 1 base, with 9 bases lying between them. Germline lookup yields CDR1 LGHDT and CDR2 YNNKEL (reference sequence). CDR3 length equals 15 residues. The CDR3 DNA reads as TGTGCCAGCAGCCAAGATAGGGGGTGGAACACTGAAGCTTTCTTT. Amino acids: CASSQDRGWNTEAFF.

The rearrangement links TRBV20-1 to TRBJ2-1; possibly TRBD2 for D (5 bases). Trimming pared 6 bases from V and 16 bases from J, leaving 16 bases between. Germline V gene data show CDR1 as DFQATT and CDR2 as SNEGSKA (reference sequence). The CDR3 totals 10 residues. In DNA form, the CDR3 reads TGCAGTGCCGTAGACTACGGGCACTTCTTC. Its protein is CSAVDYGHFF.

The rearrangement uses TRBV5-1 and TRBJ2-1; 15 bases agree with TRBD2. CDR3 length: 18 amino acids. V dropped 3 bases and J dropped 4; count of bases not matched to a gene: 8. CDR1 is SGHRS and CDR2 is YFSETQ in the germline V gene. In nucleotides, the CDR3 is TGCGCCAGCAGCTGGGGACTAGCGGGAGGCAGGGGATACAATGAGCAGTTCTTC. It translates to CASSWGLAGGRGYNEQFF.

The chain carries TRBV24-1 and TRBJ2-2; the match to TRBD2 covers 7 bases. Germline V gene sequence: CDR1 KGHDR, CDR2 SFDVKD. The trim removed 6 bases at V and 5 bases at J, leaving 8 bases unmatched. This CDR3 spans 15 amino acids. CDR3 amino acids: CATSTAGVRTGELFF. The CDR3 nucleotides read TGTGCCACCAGTACGGCGGGAGTTAGGACCGGGGAGCTGTTTTTT.

V is TRBV3-1 (or the pseudogene TRBV3-2) and J is TRBJ2-7; 8 nucleotides line up with TRBD2. The V and J ends lost 6 bases and 3 bases, in that order; junction bases with no gene match: 7. This CDR3 comprises 14 residues. Germline-derived CDR1 and CDR2 are LGHDT and YNNKEL (reference sequence). The CDR3 is CASRPGGPIYEQYF. CDR3 sequence (DNA): TGTGCCAGCAGGCCGGGAGGGCCCATCTACGAGCAGTACTTC.

The CDR3 DNA reads TGTGCCAGCAACGACAGTCCCCAGCCCCAGCATTTT. It encodes CASNDSPQPQHF. This chain connects TRBV2 to TRBJ1-5; tentatively, D is TRBD1 (5 bases). With 7 bases removed from V and 7 bases from J, the gap between germline ends came to 11 bases. The CDR3 runs to 12 residues. Germline V gene lookup returns CDR1 SNHLY and CDR2 FYNNEI.

The chain carries TRBV10-3 and TRBJ2-5; unclear D gene. Germline CDR1 reads ENHRY; CDR2 reads SYGVKD. The CDR3 consists of 11 residues. The ends were cut back, 3 bases at V and 5 bases at J, with 4 bases in the middle. As DNA, the CDR3 is TGTGCCATCAGTGACGGGGAGACCCAGTACTTC. This translates into CAISDGETQYF.

The chain has TRBV11-2 and TRBJ2-6, with D tentatively TRBD1 (5 bases). The CDR3 extends over 18 amino acids. Germline lookup yields CDR1 SGHAT and CDR2 FQNNGV. The ends were cut back, 2 bases at V and 0 bases at J, with 14 bases in the middle. In nucleotides, the CDR3 is TGTGCCAGCAGCTTAAGGTTTGGGGCAGCCTCTGGGGCCAACGTCCTGACTTTC. Amino acid sequence: CASSLRFGAASGANVLTF. Complete variable domain (other parts from reference TRBV11-2 and TRBJ2-6): EAGVAQSPRYKIIEKRQSVAFWCNPISGHATLYWYQQILGQGPKLLIQFQNNGVVDDSQLPKDRFSAERLKGVDSTLKIQPAKLEDSAVYLCASSLRFGAASGANVLTFGAGSRLTVL.